The clone carrying this T cell receptor (beta chain) occurred a few times. This record belongs to a study of blood T cell repertoires in COVID-19. The germline V gene encodes CDR1 LGHDT and CDR2 YNNKEL (reference sequence). Trimming stripped 6 bases from V and 4 bases from J, with 15 bases between. The CDR3 length is 14 residues. The method was immunoSEQ multiplex PCR; TCRdb's version includes in-frame clones alone and lacks a portion of them. Among 360,000 or so clones, more than 75% were seen once, and the ten largest hold approximately 3.1%. Sequencing was performed on PBMCs or T cells enriched from blood (not recorded which). The clonotype originates from a woman in her twenties or thirties who had recovered from COVID-19. The genes are TRBV3-1 (or the pseudogene TRBV3-2) and TRBJ1-2; D gene ambiguous. The CDR3 DNA follows: TGTGCCAGCAGGGCCTTCGGGGTAACCTATGGCTACACCTTC. This encodes CASRAFGVTYGYTF.